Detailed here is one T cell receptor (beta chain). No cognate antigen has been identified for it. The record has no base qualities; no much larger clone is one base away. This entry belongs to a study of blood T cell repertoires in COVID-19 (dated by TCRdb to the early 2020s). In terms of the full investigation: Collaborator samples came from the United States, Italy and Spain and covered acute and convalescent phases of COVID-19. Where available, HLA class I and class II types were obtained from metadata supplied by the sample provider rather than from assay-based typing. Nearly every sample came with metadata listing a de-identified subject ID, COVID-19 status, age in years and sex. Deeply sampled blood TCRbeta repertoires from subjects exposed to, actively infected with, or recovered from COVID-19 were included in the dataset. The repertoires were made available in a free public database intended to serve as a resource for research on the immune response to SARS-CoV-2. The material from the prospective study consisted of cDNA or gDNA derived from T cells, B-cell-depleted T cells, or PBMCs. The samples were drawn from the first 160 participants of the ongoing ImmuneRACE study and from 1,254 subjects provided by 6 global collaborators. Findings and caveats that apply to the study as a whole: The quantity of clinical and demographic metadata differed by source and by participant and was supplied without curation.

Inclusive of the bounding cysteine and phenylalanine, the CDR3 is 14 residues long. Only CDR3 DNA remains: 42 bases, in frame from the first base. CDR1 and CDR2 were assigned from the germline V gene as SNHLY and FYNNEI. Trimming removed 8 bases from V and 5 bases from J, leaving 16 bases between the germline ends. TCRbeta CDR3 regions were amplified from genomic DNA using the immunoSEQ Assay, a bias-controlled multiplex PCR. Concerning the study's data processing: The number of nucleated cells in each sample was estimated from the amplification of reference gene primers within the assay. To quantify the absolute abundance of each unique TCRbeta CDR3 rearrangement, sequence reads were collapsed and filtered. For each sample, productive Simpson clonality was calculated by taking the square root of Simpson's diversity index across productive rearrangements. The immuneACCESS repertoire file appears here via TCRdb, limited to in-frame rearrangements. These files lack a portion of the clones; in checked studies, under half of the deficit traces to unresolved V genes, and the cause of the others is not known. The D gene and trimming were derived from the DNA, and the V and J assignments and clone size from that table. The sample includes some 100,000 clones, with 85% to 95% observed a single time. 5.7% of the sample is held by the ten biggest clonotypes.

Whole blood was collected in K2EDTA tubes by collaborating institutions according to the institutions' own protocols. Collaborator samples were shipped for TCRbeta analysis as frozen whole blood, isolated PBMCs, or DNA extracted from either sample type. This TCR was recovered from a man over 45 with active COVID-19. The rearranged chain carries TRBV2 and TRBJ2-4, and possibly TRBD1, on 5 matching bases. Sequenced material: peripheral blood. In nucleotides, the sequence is TGTGCCAGCGTAGCCAGGGCTTCTGAAAACATTCAGTACTTC. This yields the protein CASVARASENIQYF.